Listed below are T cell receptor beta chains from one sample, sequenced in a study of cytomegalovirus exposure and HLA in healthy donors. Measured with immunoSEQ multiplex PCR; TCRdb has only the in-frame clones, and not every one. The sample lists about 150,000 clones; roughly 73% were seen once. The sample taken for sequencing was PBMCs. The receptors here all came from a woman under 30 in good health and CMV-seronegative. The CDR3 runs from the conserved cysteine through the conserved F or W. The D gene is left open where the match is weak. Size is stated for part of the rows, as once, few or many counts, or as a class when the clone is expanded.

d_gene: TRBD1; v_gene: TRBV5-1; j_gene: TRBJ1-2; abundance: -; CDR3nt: TGCGCCAGCAGCTCGGGACAGGGGGCGGGAGGCTACACCTTC; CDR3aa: CASSSGQGAGGYTF
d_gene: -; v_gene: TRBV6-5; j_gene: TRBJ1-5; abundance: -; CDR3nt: TGTGCCAGCAGTTCCCCATTGAGGAATCAGCCCCAGCATTTT; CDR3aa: CASSSPLRNQPQHF
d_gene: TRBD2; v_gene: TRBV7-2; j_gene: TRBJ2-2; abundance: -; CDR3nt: TGTGCCAGCAGCTTAAGCGGGGGGGCCCCCGGGGAGCTGTTTTTT; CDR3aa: CASSLSGGAPGELFF
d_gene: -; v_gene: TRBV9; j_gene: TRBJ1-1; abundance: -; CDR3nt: TGTGCCAGCAGCGTAGGGGGGGAAACTGAAGCTTTCTTT; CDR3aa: CASSVGGETEAFF
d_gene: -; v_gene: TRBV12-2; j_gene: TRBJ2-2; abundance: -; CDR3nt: TGTGCAAGTCGCTTAGGTTTAGGACAGGGAAACACCGGGGAGCTGTTTTTT; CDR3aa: CASRLGLGQGNTGELFF
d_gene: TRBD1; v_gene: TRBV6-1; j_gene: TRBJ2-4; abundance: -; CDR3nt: TGTGCCAGCAGTCTCGGGACAGGGGTCCCGATCATTCAGTACTTC; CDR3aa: CASSLGTGVPIIQYF
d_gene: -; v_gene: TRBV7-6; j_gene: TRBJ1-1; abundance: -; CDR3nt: TGTGCCAGCAGCCCCGCCTCGCCAGACATGGGCACTGAAGCTTTCTTT; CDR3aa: CASSPASPDMGTEAFF
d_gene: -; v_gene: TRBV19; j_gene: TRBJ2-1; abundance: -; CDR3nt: TGTGCCAGTAGTATAGAAGGCGGTTCCTACAATGAGCAGTTCTTC; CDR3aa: CASSIEGGSYNEQFF
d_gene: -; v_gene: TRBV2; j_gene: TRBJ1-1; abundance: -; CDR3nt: TGTGCCAGCAGGGACAGTAGAATTATGAACACTGAAGCTTTCTTT; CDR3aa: CASRDSRIMNTEAFF
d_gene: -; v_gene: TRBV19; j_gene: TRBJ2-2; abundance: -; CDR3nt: TGTGCCAGTAGCGAATTAGCGAACACCGGGGAGCTGTTTTTT; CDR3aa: CASSELANTGELFF
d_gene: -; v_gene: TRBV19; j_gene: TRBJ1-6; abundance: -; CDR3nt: TGTGCCAGTAGCCAGGACAATGATATAATTCAACCCCTCCACTTT; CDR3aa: CASSQDNDIIQPLHF
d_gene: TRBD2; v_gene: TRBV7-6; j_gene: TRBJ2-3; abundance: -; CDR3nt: TGTGCCAGCAGACCCTCTCCGCGGGGGGGCACAGATACGCAGTATTTT; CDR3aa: CASRPSPRGGTDTQYF
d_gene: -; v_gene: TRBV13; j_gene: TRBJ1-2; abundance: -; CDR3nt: TGTGCCAGCAGCTCACAGGGAGATGGCTACACCTTC; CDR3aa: CASSSQGDGYTF
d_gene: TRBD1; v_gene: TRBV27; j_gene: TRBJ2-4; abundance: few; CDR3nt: TGTGCCAGCAGTTCGACAGGGTCTTCCAAAAACATTCAGTACTTC; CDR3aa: CASSSTGSSKNIQYF
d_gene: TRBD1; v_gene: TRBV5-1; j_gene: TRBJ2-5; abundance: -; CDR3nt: TGCGCCAGCAGCCCGTCCGGGACAGGGTCCCAAGAGACCCAGTACTTC; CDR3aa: CASSPSGTGSQETQYF
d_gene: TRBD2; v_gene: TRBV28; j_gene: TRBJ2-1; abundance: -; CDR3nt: TGTGCCAGCAGTTTAGGGGGGGCCTACAATGAGCAGTTCTTC; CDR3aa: CASSLGGAYNEQFF
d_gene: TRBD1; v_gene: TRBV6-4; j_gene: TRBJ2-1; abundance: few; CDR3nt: TGTGCCAGCAGTGAAGCCGGGACAGGGGGCAATGAGCAGTTCTTC; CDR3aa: CASSEAGTGGNEQFF
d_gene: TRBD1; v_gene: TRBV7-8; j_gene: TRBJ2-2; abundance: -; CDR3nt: TGTGCCAGCAGCTTAGAACAGGGGCGGCTGTTTTTT; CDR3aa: CASSLEQGRLFF
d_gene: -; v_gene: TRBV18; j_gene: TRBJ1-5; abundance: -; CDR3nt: TGTGCCAGCTCAAACAGTGCCAATCAGCCCCAGCATTTT; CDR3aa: CASSNSANQPQHF
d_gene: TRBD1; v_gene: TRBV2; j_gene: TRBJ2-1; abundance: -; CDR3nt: TGTGCCAGCAGTGTCGACAGGGGGAAGGTAAATGAGCAGTTCTTC; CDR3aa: CASSVDRGKVNEQFF
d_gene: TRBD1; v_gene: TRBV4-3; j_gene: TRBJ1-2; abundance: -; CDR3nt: TGCGCCAGCAGCCAAGATGTAGGGGACAGGGCGGATGGCTACACCTTC; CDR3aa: CASSQDVGDRADGYTF
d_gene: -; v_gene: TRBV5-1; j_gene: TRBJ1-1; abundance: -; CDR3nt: TGCGCCAGCCAAGATGGAGAGAACACTGAAGCTTTCTTT; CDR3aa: CASQDGENTEAFF